This TCR beta chain stems from a study of spatial heterogeneity in lung cancer. TCRdb reanalysed the 5' RACE reads using MiXCR and keeps one entry per CDR3 protein. The table lists approximately 7,200 distinct CDR3 sequences, roughly 5.9% of them singletons, with 7.5% to 9.5% in the top ten. Germline V gives CDR1 MNHEY, CDR2 SVGEGT. The CDR3 is 15 amino acids. The V gene lost 5 bases and the J gene lost 3 bases, with 14 bases spanning the gap. This clonotype showed up many times. The time point denotes: sample taken at primary tumor resection. Whole RNA obtained from tumor, nontumor lung or frozen PBMC underwent sequencing without sorting.

The chain uses TRBV6-2 or TRBV6-3 and TRBJ1-5; unclear D gene. The input for sequencing was normal lung tissue next to the tumor, taken at surgery. The sequence derives from a female donor with early-stage non-small cell lung cancer. The CDR3 spells CASSADLAPNQPQHF. Written as DNA, the CDR3 is TGTGCCAGCAGTGCGGACCTCGCGCCCAATCAGCCCCAGCATTTT.